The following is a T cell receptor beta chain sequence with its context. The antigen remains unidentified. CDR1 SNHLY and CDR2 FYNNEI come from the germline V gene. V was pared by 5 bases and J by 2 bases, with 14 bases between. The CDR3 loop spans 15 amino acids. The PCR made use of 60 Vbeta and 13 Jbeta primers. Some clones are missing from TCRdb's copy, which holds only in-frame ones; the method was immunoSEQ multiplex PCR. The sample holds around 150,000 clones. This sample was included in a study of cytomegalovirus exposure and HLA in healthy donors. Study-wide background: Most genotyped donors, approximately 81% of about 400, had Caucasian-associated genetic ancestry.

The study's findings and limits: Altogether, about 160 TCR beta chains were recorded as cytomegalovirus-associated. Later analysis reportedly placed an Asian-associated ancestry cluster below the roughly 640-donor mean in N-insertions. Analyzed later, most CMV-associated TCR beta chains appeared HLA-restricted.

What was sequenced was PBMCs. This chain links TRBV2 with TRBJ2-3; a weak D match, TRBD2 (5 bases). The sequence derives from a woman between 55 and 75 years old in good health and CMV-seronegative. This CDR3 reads CASSMTDYPTDTQYF. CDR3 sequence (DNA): TGTGCCAGCAGTATGACTGACTACCCCACAGATACGCAGTATTTT.